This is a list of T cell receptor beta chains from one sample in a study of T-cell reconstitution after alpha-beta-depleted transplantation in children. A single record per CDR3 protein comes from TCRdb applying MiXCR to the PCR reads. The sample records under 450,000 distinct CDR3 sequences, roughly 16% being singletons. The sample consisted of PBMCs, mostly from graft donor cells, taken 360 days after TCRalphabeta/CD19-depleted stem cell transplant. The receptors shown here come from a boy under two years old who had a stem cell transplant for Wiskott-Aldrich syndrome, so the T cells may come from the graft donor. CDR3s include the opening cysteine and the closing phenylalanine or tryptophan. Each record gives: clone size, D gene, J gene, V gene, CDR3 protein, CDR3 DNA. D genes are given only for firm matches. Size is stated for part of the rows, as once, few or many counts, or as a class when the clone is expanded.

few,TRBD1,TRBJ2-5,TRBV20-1,CSARDSVPPYRGLETQYF,TGCAGTGCTAGAGACTCCGTGCCACCTTACAGGGGGCTCGAGACCCAGTACTTC
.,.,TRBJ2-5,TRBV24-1,CATSRPQGTQYF,TGTGCCACCAGCAGGCCCCAAGGAACCCAGTACTTC
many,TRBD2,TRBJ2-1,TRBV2,CASTGLDQFF,TGTGCCAGCACAGGACTAGACCAGTTCTTC
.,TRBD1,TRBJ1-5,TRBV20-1,CSARDGTGEQPQHF,TGCAGTGCTAGAGATGGGACAGGGGAACAGCCCCAGCATTTT
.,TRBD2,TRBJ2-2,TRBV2,CASKSLAGPTGELFF,TGTGCCAGCAAGAGCCTAGCGGGTCCCACCGGGGAGCTGTTTTTT
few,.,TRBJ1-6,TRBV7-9,CASSYGTGSSYNSPLHF,TGTGCCAGCAGCTACGGAACAGGGAGCTCCTATAATTCACCCCTCCACTTT
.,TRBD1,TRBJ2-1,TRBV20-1,CSASFTGVKEQFF,TGCAGTGCCTCTTTCACAGGGGTTAAGGAGCAGTTCTTC
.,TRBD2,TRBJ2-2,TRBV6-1,CASSAISGINTGELFF,TGTGCCAGCAGTGCGATTAGCGGGATAAACACCGGGGAGCTGTTTTTT
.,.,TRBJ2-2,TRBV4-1,CASSQVFRRNTGELFF,TGCGCCAGCAGCCAAGTGTTCAGGAGGAACACCGGGGAGCTGTTTTTT
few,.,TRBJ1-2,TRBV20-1,CSARDWLQYGYTF,TGCAGTGCTAGAGATTGGTTACAATATGGCTACACCTTC
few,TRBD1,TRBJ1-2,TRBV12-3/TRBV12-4,CASRNLDRGNGYTF,TGTGCCAGCAGAAACCTAGACAGGGGCAATGGCTACACCTTC
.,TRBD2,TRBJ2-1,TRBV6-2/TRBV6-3,CASKNLTSPIWEQFF,TGTGCCAGCAAGAATTTGACTAGCCCTATATGGGAGCAGTTCTTC
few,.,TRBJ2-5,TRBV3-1,CASSLDFEETQYF,TGTGCCAGCAGTCTGGATTTCGAGGAGACCCAGTACTTC
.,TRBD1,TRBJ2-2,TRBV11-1,CASSLGPRDRGTNTGELFF,TGTGCCAGCAGCTTAGGCCCTCGAGACAGGGGGACAAACACCGGGGAGCTGTTTTTT
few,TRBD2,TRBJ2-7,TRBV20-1,CSAVRLAGGPYEQYF,TGCAGTGCTGTCCGACTAGCGGGGGGGCCCTACGAGCAGTACTTC
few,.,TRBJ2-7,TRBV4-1,CASSSRLLSALRDEQYF,TGCGCCAGCAGTTCCAGACTGCTCTCGGCTCTTCGGGACGAGCAGTACTTC
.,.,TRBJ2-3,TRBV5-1,CASSLSTWDTQYF,TGCGCCAGCAGCTTGTCGACCTGGGATACGCAGTATTTT
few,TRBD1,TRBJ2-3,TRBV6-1,CASSRRKGQGATDTQYF,TGTGCCAGCAGCCGACGGAAGGGACAGGGGGCAACAGATACGCAGTATTTT
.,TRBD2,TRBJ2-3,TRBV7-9,CASSPRRSSGRADTQYF,TGTGCCAGCAGCCCCCGCAGGAGTAGCGGGAGAGCAGATACGCAGTATTTT
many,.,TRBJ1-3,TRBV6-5,CASTPDYSGNTIYF,TGTGCCAGCACCCCAGATTACTCTGGAAACACCATATATTTT
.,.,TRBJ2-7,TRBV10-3,CAISSGQGARYEQYF,TGTGCCATCAGCAGTGGTCAGGGTGCAAGGTACGAGCAGTACTTC
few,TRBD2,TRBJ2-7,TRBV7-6,CASSLAYRGEPYEQYF,TGTGCCAGCAGCTTAGCGTACCGGGGGGAACCCTACGAGCAGTACTTC
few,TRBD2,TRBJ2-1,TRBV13,CASSFSGGPHSEQFF,TGTGCCAGCAGCTTTAGCGGGGGGCCCCATAGTGAGCAGTTCTTC
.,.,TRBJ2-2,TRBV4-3,CASSQEMARVYGELFF,TGCGCCAGCAGCCAAGAAATGGCCAGGGTTTACGGGGAGCTGTTTTTT
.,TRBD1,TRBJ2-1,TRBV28,CASSLSRGLNEQFF,TGTGCCAGCAGTTTGTCCAGGGGGCTCAATGAGCAGTTCTTC
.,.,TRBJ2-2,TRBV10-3,CAISESLLSNTGELFF,TGTGCCATCAGTGAGTCGTTGCTGTCGAACACCGGGGAGCTGTTTTTT
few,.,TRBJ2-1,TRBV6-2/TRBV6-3,CASTFGDWFRTDEQFF,TGTGCCAGCACGTTCGGTGATTGGTTTAGGACAGATGAGCAGTTCTTC
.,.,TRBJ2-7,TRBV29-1,CSVFTGYEQYF,TGCAGCGTTTTTACTGGCTACGAGCAGTACTTC
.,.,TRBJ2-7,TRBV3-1,CASSRGQFSYEQYF,TGTGCCAGCAGCCGAGGACAGTTTAGCTACGAGCAGTACTTC
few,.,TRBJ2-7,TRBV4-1,CASSQGSGAYEQYF,TGCGCCAGCAGCCAAGGATCCGGGGCCTACGAGCAGTACTTC
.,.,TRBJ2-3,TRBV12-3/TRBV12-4,CASTLVTDTQYF,TGTGCCAGCACCTTGGTCACAGATACGCAGTATTTT
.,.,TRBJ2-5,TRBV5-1,CASRSTLLGETQYF,TGCGCCAGCAGGTCCACTCTCCTGGGGGAGACCCAGTACTTC
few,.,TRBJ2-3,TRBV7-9,CASSPLDKGTDTQYF,TGTGCCAGCAGTCCTCTTGACAAGGGCACAGATACGCAGTATTTT
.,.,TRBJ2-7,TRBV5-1,CASSLRDTPYEQYF,TGCGCCAGCAGCCTCCGGGACACCCCCTACGAGCAGTACTTC
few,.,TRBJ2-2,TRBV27,CASSLSRGPGELFF,TGTGCCAGCAGTTTATCACGGGGACCCGGGGAGCTGTTTTTT
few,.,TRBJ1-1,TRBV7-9,CASSLGGRANTEAFF,TGTGCCAGCAGCTTAGGGGGCAGGGCTAACACTGAAGCTTTCTTT
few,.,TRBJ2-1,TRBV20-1,CSASLGSEQFF,TGCAGTGCTAGCCTAGGTAGTGAGCAGTTCTTC
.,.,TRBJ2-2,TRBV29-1,CSVLMGAWNTGELFF,TGCAGCGTCCTAATGGGAGCCTGGAACACCGGGGAGCTGTTTTTT
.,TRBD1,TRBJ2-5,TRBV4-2,CASSQPWTGDQETQYF,TGTGCCAGCAGCCAGCCTTGGACAGGGGATCAAGAGACCCAGTACTTC
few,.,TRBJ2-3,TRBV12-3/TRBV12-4,CASSLPRDGSFADTQYF,TGTGCCAGCAGTTTGCCCCGGGACGGTTCCTTCGCAGATACGCAGTATTTT